This TCR beta chain was obtained from a study of CD8 T cells in ankylosing spondylitis. Study-level points and caveats: In peripheral blood, disease-linked CD8+ clones occurred at relatively low frequencies. Enrichment of disease-linked clones was reportedly significant in matched ankylosing spondylitis synovial fluid. What appeared characteristic of ankylosing spondylitis blood was a TCR beta motif of 7 or 8 highly homologous variants.

The CDR3 loop spans 17 amino acids. The J segment lost 5 bases and the V segment lost 7 bases, leaving 17 bases of the junction unmatched. One entry per CDR3 protein results from TCRdb running MiXCR on the 5' RACE reads. The top ten clones hold under 20% of a sample with 650,000 to 800,000 distinct CDR3 sequences, roughly 19% of them seen once. Concerning this clonotype: The antigen is undetermined.

Sequencing was performed on blood, either unsorted or a sorted T cell fraction (not recorded which). This chain joins TRBV12-3 or TRBV12-4 and TRBJ1-2; 9 nucleotides agree with TRBD1. The receptor comes from a male donor with ankylosing spondylitis. The CDR3 nucleotides read TGTGCCAGCACCCACCCTCTCCTAGGGGACAGGGCTTATGGCTACACCTTC. The encoded protein is CASTHPLLGDRAYGYTF.